One sample yielded the 8 T cell receptor beta chains listed below, sequenced in a study of blood T cell repertoires in COVID-19. TCRdb's copy holds only in-frame clones and misses some; the assay was immunoSEQ multiplex PCR. This table holds some 110,000 clones, 70% to 90% found once. The source material was peripheral blood. The receptor source for this set is a young man with acute or convalescent COVID-19.

The rearrangement joins TRBV7-2 to TRBJ2-1, with 11 positions matching TRBD1. The CDR3 extends over 16 amino acids. From germline, CDR1 is SGHTA and CDR2 FQGNSA. The V gene end was trimmed by 5 bases and the J gene end by 2 bases; junction bases not matched to a gene: 5. CDR3 bases: TGTGCCAGCAGCCCTGGGACAGGGGGGCCCTACAATGAGCAGTTCTTC. Translation gives CASSPGTGGPYNEQFF.

The rearrangement joins TRBV19 to TRBJ1-5; D not resolved. With 6 bases removed from V and 4 bases from J, the gap between germline ends came to 16 bases. The V gene's germline CDR1 is LNHDA and CDR2 SQIVND (reference sequence). CDR3 length: 15 residues. The CDR3 coding sequence is TGTGCCAGTAGCCCGGCGGGCAGAGGGAATCAGCCCCAGCATTTT. It encodes CASSPAGRGNQPQHF.

This clone appeared once. The genes are TRBV7-2 and TRBJ2-3; 8 positions match TRBD2. The CDR3 contains 14 residues. The germline gives CDR1 SGHTA, CDR2 FQGNSA. The ends lost 4 bases at V and 8 bases at J; junction bases unmatched: 8. The CDR3 coding sequence is TGTGCCAGCAGCTCGTCTATTAGCGGGGCTACGCAGTATTTT. This gives the protein CASSSSISGATQYF.

The rearrangement uses TRBV5-4 and TRBJ2-3; 8 bases align to TRBD1. Trimming cost V 4 bases and J 5 bases; bases outside gene matches: 9. The CDR3 covers 15 residues. Germline V gene lookup returns CDR1 SGHNT and CDR2 YYREEE (reference sequence). CDR3 bases: TGTGCCAGCAGCGGAAACCGGGACAGGAGAGATACGCAGTATTTT. This gives the protein CASSGNRDRRDTQYF. Supplemented by reference TRBV5-4 and TRBJ2-3, the full variable domain reads ETGVTQSPTHLIKTRGQQVTLRCSSQSGHNTVSWYQQALGQGPQFIFQYYREEENGRGNFPPRFSGLQFPNYSSELNVNALELDDSALYLCASSGNRDRRDTQYFGPGTRLTVL.

CDR3 bases: TGTGCCAGTAGTATAACAGGGGGCTTAGATGGCTACACCTTC. Residues: CASSITGGLDGYTF. The chain recombines TRBV19 with TRBJ1-2; 9 bases fit TRBD1. Germline trimming cut 2 bases from V and 6 bases from J; bases unmatched to any gene: 4. Germline CDR1 and CDR2: LNHDA and SQIVND (reference sequence). The CDR3 has 14 amino acids.

This chain connects TRBV6-6 to TRBJ2-1; D is unclear. The length of the CDR3 is 11 residues. Between the trimmed V and J ends, which lost 4 bases and 9 bases, there was a span of 7 bases. The germline CDR1 and CDR2 sequences are MNHNY and SVGAGI (reference sequence). The CDR3 bases are TGTGCCAGCAGTTCTACCCCTGAGCAGTTCTTC. It specifies CASSSTPEQFF.

The chain recombines TRBV6-2 or TRBV6-3 with TRBJ1-4; D uncertain. The germline V gene encodes CDR1 MNHEY and CDR2 SVGEGT. The CDR3 is 15 residues long. V dropped 0 bases and J dropped 5 bases, with 10 bases sitting between them. DNA for the CDR3: TGTGCCAGCAGTTACTCGTCGAGTCCCAATGAAAAACTGTTTTTT. This codes for CASSYSSSPNEKLFF.

V is TRBV27 and J is TRBJ2-7, with 9 bases aligning to TRBD1. CDR1 is MNHEY, CDR2 SMNVEV, per germline (reference sequence). With V trimmed by 5 bases and J by 6 bases, 11 bases remained unmatched. This CDR3 has 15 amino acids. The CDR3 bases are TGTGCCAGCAGTGCGGTCGGGACAGGGATCCCCGAGCAGTACTTC. The encoded protein is CASSAVGTGIPEQYF.